This is a list of T cell receptor beta chains from one sample in a study of blood T cell repertoires in COVID-19. Some clones are missing from TCRdb's copy, which holds only in-frame ones; the method was immunoSEQ multiplex PCR. Among about 300,000 clones, around 88% were seen once, and the ten largest hold approximately 1.6%. The sample comprised peripheral blood. The origin of the receptors is a woman in her twenties or thirties with COVID-19, enrolled during active disease. The CDR3 runs from the conserved cysteine through the conserved F or W. D genes are given only for firm matches.

TRBV7-2	13	TRBJ1-2	TRBD1	CASSPGQGYGYTF
TRBV23-1	17	TRBJ1-6	.	CASSHTPRRGDNSPLHF
TRBV9	15	TRBJ1-3	TRBD1	CASSYTQGAGNTIYF
TRBV7-2	15	TRBJ1-2	.	CASSLEGQGFGGYTF
TRBV19	14	TRBJ2-7	.	CASSMVGRGYEQYF
TRBV5-4	16	TRBJ2-2	.	CASSLASGLNTGELFF
TRBV19	14	TRBJ1-1	TRBD1	CASSPEPDRLEAFF
TRBV6-5	13	TRBJ1-1	.	CASSYYRASEAFF
TRBV5-1	14	TRBJ2-5	TRBD1	CASRSGTGDETQYF
TRBV11-3	13	TRBJ2-5	.	CARPQGNQETQYF
TRBV15	15	TRBJ1-5	TRBD1	CATSSDRESNQPQHF
TRBV7-2	11	TRBJ1-3	.	CASSLTDTIYF
TRBV3-1/TRBV3-2	12	TRBJ1-1	.	CASSQQNTEAFF
TRBV11-2	14	TRBJ2-2	.	CASSLYLEAGELFF
TRBV2	15	TRBJ1-4	TRBD1	CASRPTGWTNEKLFF
TRBV11-2	16	TRBJ1-6	.	CASSLAPRSDNSPLHF
TRBV28	14	TRBJ2-2	.	CASRTGTPAGELFF
TRBV19	14	TRBJ2-3	.	CASTLGDFTDTQYF
TRBV3-1/TRBV3-2	15	TRBJ2-7	TRBD1	CASSLIGTGGFEQYF